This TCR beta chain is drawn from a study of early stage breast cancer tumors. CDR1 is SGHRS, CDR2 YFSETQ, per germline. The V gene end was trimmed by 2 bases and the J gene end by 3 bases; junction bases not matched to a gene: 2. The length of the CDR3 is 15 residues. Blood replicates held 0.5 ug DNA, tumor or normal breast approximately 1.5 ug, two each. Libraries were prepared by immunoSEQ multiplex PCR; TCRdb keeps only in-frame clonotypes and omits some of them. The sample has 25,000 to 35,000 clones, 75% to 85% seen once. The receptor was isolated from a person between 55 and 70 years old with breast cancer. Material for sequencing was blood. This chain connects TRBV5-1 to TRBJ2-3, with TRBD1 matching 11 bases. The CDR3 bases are TGCGCCAGCAGCTTTGGGACAGGGGGGACAGATACGCAGTATTTT. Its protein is CASSFGTGGTDTQYF. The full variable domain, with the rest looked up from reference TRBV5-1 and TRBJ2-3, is KAGVTQTPRYLIKTRGQQVTLSCSPISGHRSVSWYQQTPGQGLQFLFEYFSETQRNKGNFPGRFSGRQFSNSRSEMNVSTLELGDSALYLCASSFGTGGTDTQYFGPGTRLTVL.